The T cell receptor beta chain described here comes from a study of blood T cells in healthy people across ages (dated by TCRdb to between 2014 and 2017). The study in broad terms: In model experiments, template switching captured about one uniquely barcoded TCR beta cDNA molecule for every two T cells. The study measured age-related changes in TCR beta repertoire diversity using deep sequencing normalized with unique cDNA molecular identifiers. Four age groups were formed from the donors: young (average around 15 years), middle-aged (approximately 41), aged (roughly 59) and long-lived (approximately 80). To avoid experimental bias, donors of different ages were spread randomly across the sequencing lanes. The study analyzed two additional independent replicas of 1 million unique cDNA reads from the same blood draw for two donors, one aged 18 to 30 and one aged 80 or older.

Donors were around 37 systemically healthy Caucasian individuals from Russia aged roughly 6 to 100 years. Each donor gave 9.5 to 10 milliliters of peripheral blood, drawn into EDTA-treated Vacutainer tubes. Ficoll-Paque density-gradient centrifugation was used to isolate PBMCs, with at least 7 million obtained per sample. Trizol reagent was used to extract total RNA from the PBMCs, yielding at least 5.5 micrograms per sample. The percentages of naive CD45RAhigh/CD27high T cells were determined by flow cytometry on a PBMC aliquot from every donor. Study-wide findings and limitations: Compared with the aged group, the long-lived group had more naive CD4+ T cells, fewer expanded clones and increased TCR diversity, a pattern suggesting age selection. A strong correlation was found between observed TCR beta diversity and the percentage of naive T cells measured by flow cytometry. Observed TCR beta diversity per million T cells fell roughly linearly with age, and a significant reduction was already apparent by age about 38. Because profiling used bulk unsorted PBMCs, naive and antigen-experienced compartments could not be compared conclusively. The CMV infection status of donors was not known, potentially confounding age-related changes in expanded clonotypes. Total diversity estimates from one million sequenced T cells were considered lower bounds and underestimates.

The library was made by 5' RACE. Sequenced using an Illumina HiSeq 2500. A second PCR of about 6 to 12 cycles was performed with a sample-barcoded 5' primer and a J-beta primer mix. A unique molecular identifier was introduced onto each TCR beta cDNA molecule by a template-switch 5' adaptor carrying 12 random nucleotides. At least 2.5 million CDR3-containing paired-end reads were obtained from each sample. All of the RNA was converted into first-strand cDNA using the Mint cDNA synthesis kit, with a TRBC-specific oligonucleotide serving as the primer. Following uracil-DNA glycosylase treatment, a first 18-cycle PCR with universal primers M1SS and BC2_uni_R was performed on all cDNA. From the authors' description of their analysis: Normalization of each sample was performed by random selection of 1 million high-quality reads, each carrying a distinct molecular identifier. Instead of being binned into consensus sequences, reads with shared molecular identifiers were discarded. CDR3 identification, clonotype clustering and error correction used MiTCR with a Q25 quality threshold and the strictest error-elimination algorithm. Lower-bound total TCR beta diversity was estimated with a nonparametric unseen species model using Euler transformation. TCRdb trimmed public reads at Q25 via fastp, called clones via MiXCR and kept in-frame beta chains. Here each entry gathers all rows of one CDR3 protein and keeps the most common genes and DNA. These V and J calls derive from TCRdb rather than the authors' analysis. Across this sample there are fewer than 700,000 distinct CDR3 sequences, with roughly 43% seen only once. Of the sample, around 23% falls within the top ten clones.

As regards this clonotype: What antigen it recognizes has not been identified. The record has no base qualities; no much larger clone is one base away.

This TCR was recovered from an older man in good health. The sequenced sample was blood.

CDR3 loop: CASSLEQGARKKFF. The DNA reads as follows: TGCGCCAGCAGCTTGGAGCAGGGGGCGAGGAAGAAGTTCTTC. The chain couples TRBV5-1 to TRBJ2-1; 8 of the junction bases match TRBD1. CDR1 and CDR2, per the germline V gene, are SGHRS and YFSETQ. The CDR3 starts with the cysteine, ends with the phenylalanine, and has 14 residues. Here the CDR3 DNA is all that survives: 42 bases in frame from base 1. Trimmed from V: 0 bases; trimmed from J: 14 bases; junction bases lacking a gene match: 10.